The 28 T cell receptor beta chains given below trace back to one sample, sequenced in a study of blood T cells in healthy people across ages. With a J-beta primer mix and a sample-barcoded 5' primer, a second PCR ran about 6 to 11 cycles. TCRdb independently ran MiXCR on the 5' RACE reads; one entry per CDR3 protein. The repertoire consists of around 900,000 distinct CDR3 sequences, with roughly half occurring once and the leading ten covering roughly 23%. The sequenced sample was blood. Receptor source: a woman in her fifties or sixties in good health.

This clonotype is a singleton in its sample. The V call is TRBV30, the J call TRBJ1-2; unclear D gene. Per the germline V gene, CDR1 is GTSNPN and CDR2 is SVGIG (reference sequence). The V end was cut by 3 bases, the J end by 9 bases, with 8 bases between. The CDR3 runs 10 residues. The DNA for the CDR3 is TGTGCCTGGAGCCCCCCAAGCTACACCTTC. This codes for CAWSPPSYTF.

The V and J genes are TRBV6-2 or TRBV6-3 and TRBJ2-5; no clear D. Trimming took off 6 bases at V and 1 base at J, with 18 bases between the two ends. The CDR3 totals 16 residues. The V gene's germline CDR1 is MNHEY and CDR2 SVGEGT. The CDR3 here is CASSQDLAGPQETQYF. In nucleotides, the CDR3 is TGTGCCAGCAGCCAAGATCTCGCAGGCCCCCAAGAGACCCAGTACTTC.

The chain employs TRBV10-3 and TRBJ2-5; D unclear. Germline V gene data show CDR1 as ENHRY and CDR2 as SYGVKD. CDR3 size: 15 residues. The V and J ends lost 2 bases and 0 bases respectively, with 10 bases between them. Here the CDR3 reads CAISEQRLYQETQYF. As DNA, the CDR3 is TGTGCCATCAGTGAGCAGCGACTGTACCAAGAGACCCAGTACTTC.

The V call is TRBV4-3, the J call TRBJ2-3; perhaps TRBD2 as D (6 bases). Deletions cut 3 bases from V and 3 bases from J, with 13 bases between. This CDR3 contains 15 residues. Germline values: CDR1 LGHNA, CDR2 YSLEER. This CDR3 reads CASSQPLRGTDTQYF. The CDR3 DNA follows: TGCGCCAGCAGCCAGCCCCTCCGGGGGACAGATACGCAGTATTTT.

This sequence joins TRBV27 and TRBJ2-7; 7 bases fit TRBD1. The CDR3 contains 14 residues. Germline values: CDR1 MNHEY, CDR2 SMNVEV (reference sequence). V lost 5 bases and J lost 7; bases outside the gene matches: 11. The CDR3 loop is CASSPRDSQGEQYF. The CDR3 coding sequence is TGTGCCAGCAGTCCCCGGGACAGCCAAGGTGAGCAGTACTTC.

This clonotype has more than one count but fewer than ten. The rearrangement joins TRBV20-1 to TRBJ2-7; perhaps TRBD2 as D (5 bases). Per the germline V gene, CDR1 is DFQATT and CDR2 is SNEGSKA (reference sequence). This CDR3 is 13 amino acids long. V lost 1 base, J lost 0 bases, and 7 bases lay in between. For the CDR3, the DNA is TGCAGTGCTAGAGTAAGCGGCTCCTACGAGCAGTACTTC. It is translated as CSARVSGSYEQYF.

This clonotype has more than one count but fewer than ten. This clone may be a read error of a much larger clone one base away. The chain links TRBV3-1 to TRBJ2-5; no clear D. This CDR3 is 11 amino acids long. Germline loops: CDR1 LGHDT, CDR2 YNNKEL (reference sequence). V was shortened by 2 bases and J by 4 bases, with 2 bases between the two germline ends. In nucleotides, the CDR3 is TGTGCCAGCAGCCAAATAGAGACCCAGTACTTC. Translating it yields CASSQIETQYF.

In this sample, this clonotype turned up a few times. The V gene is TRBV11-2, the J gene TRBJ2-6, with unresolved D. Germline assignment: CDR1 SGHAT and CDR2 FQNNGV. CDR3 size: 13 residues. Trimming removed 1 base at V and 14 bases at J, with 12 bases between. In DNA form, the CDR3 reads TGTGCCAGCAGCTTAGTGGGCGCGCCCCTCCTGACTTTC. Encoded protein: CASSLVGAPLLTF.

The chain carries TRBV6-2 or TRBV6-3 and TRBJ2-4, with TRBD1 matching over 9 bases. V dropped 4 bases and J dropped 9; count of bases not matched to a gene: 4. The CDR3 runs to 13 residues. Germline V lookup: CDR1 MNHEY, CDR2 SVGEGT. In DNA, the CDR3 is TGTGCCAGCAGTTTCCAGACAGGGGGCATTCAGTACTTC. Its translation: CASSFQTGGIQYF.

This clonotype was found a few times. This rearrangement joins TRBV15 to TRBJ1-2; 7 bases align to TRBD1. The CDR3 has 15 amino acids. Germline V gene lookup returns CDR1 LNHNV and CDR2 YYDKDF (reference sequence). V trimming: 1 base; J trimming: 4 bases; junction bases outside the gene matches: 6. The CDR3 DNA sequence: TGTGCCACCAGCAGAGCCGGGACAGACTTCTATGGCTACACCTTC. It codes for CATSRAGTDFYGYTF.

This chain uses TRBV4-3 with TRBJ2-5; D uncertain. The CDR3 totals 14 residues. V dropped 4 bases and J dropped 11 bases, with 20 bases sitting between them. The germline CDR1 and CDR2 sequences are LGHNA and YSLEER. The CDR3 bases are TGCGCCAGCAGCCCCGCTGAGGAAAACAATGAGCAGTACTTC. Translated, it gives CASSPAEENNEQYF.

V and J are TRBV6-2 or TRBV6-3 and TRBJ2-4; D gene ambiguous. The CDR3 spans 18 residues. In germline, CDR1 is MNHEY, CDR2 SVGEGT. Trimming pared 4 bases from V and 3 bases from J, leaving 22 bases between. CDR3 DNA sequence: TGTGCCAGCAGTTCGACGCCTACAGCCGGTGGGGTCAAAAACATTCAGTACTTC. It encodes CASSSTPTAGGVKNIQYF.

V is TRBV6-5 and J is TRBJ2-7, with no clear D. Germline V CDR1 and CDR2: MNHEY, SVGAGI. Deletions cut 10 bases from V and 0 bases from J, with 19 bases between. This CDR3 region has 15 residues. CDR3 residues: CAKTTIRGDSYEQYF. In DNA form, the CDR3 reads TGTGCCAAGACGACAATCCGCGGAGACTCCTACGAGCAGTACTTC.

The chain joins TRBV5-1 to TRBJ2-1; TRBD2 aligns across 9 bases. Germline loops: CDR1 SGHRS, CDR2 YFSETQ. This CDR3 has 17 residues. Germline trimming cut 3 bases from V and 7 bases from J; bases unmatched to any gene: 14. The CDR3 nucleotides read TGCGCCAGCAGCTCCGACATATTAGCGGGAGCGGCAAATGAGCAGTTCTTC. Translation gives CASSSDILAGAANEQFF.

This clonotype appeared a single time. This chain joins TRBV20-1 and TRBJ2-2, with 7 nucleotides matching TRBD2. Germline values: CDR1 DFQATT, CDR2 SNEGSKA (reference sequence). V shed 3 bases and J 0 bases; nucleotides not matched to a gene: 4. The CDR3 consists of 15 residues. DNA for the CDR3: TGCAGTGCTAGTGCTAGCGGAGCGAACACCGGGGAGCTGTTTTTT. Translated: CSASASGANTGELFF.

The chain joins TRBV20-1 to TRBJ1-5, with 9 bases matching TRBD1. The J segment lost 0 bases and the V segment lost 1 base, leaving 13 bases of the junction unmatched. This CDR3 region has 19 residues. Per the germline V gene, CDR1 is DFQATT and CDR2 is SNEGSKA (reference sequence). This chain's CDR3 is CSARVPRTGAGYSNQPQHF. The DNA of the CDR3 is TGCAGTGCTAGAGTCCCCAGGACAGGGGCTGGTTATAGCAATCAGCCCCAGCATTTT.

V usage is TRBV28 and J usage is TRBJ1-6; the match to TRBD1 covers 8 bases. The CDR3 is 15 amino acids. The germline V gene has CDR1 MDHEN and CDR2 SYDVKM. V was pared by 6 bases and J by 6 bases, with 7 bases of the junction left unmatched. CDR3: CASRDLDRGNSPLHF. The DNA for the CDR3 is TGTGCCAGCAGAGATCTAGACAGGGGTAATTCACCCCTCCACTTT.

The rearrangement links TRBV27 to TRBJ2-3; possible D gene TRBD1, 6 bases. The CDR3 length is 13 residues. V was trimmed by 4 bases and J by 4 bases, leaving 9 bases between them. Germline V gene sequence: CDR1 MNHEY, CDR2 SMNVEV (reference sequence). CDR3 DNA sequence: TGTGCCAGCAGTTGGTCAGGGGCAGATACGCAGTATTTT. Amino acid sequence: CASSWSGADTQYF.

The CDR3 is CASSSTGRNSPLHF. The DNA of the CDR3 is TGCGCCAGCAGCTCGACCGGGCGGAATTCACCCCTCCACTTT. The rearrangement uses TRBV4-1 and TRBJ1-6; D uncertain. The V end lost 5 bases, the J end lost 7 bases, and 12 bases lay between the germline ends. Germline values: CDR1 MGHRA, CDR2 YSYEKL. This CDR3 has 14 residues.

This clonotype turned up a few times. This sequence joins TRBV13 and TRBJ2-4; D ambiguous. The better agreement between TRBJ2-7 and the DNA end casts doubt on the J call. Germline V gene sequence: CDR1 PRHDT, CDR2 FYEKMQ (reference sequence). This CDR3 has 12 residues. Here the CDR3 reads CASSPSAGEQYF. For the CDR3, the DNA is TGTGCCAGCAGCCCCTCTGCAGGCGAGCAGTACTTC.

This clonotype has more than one count but fewer than ten. J is TRBJ2-7 and V is TRBV6-2 or TRBV6-3, with 7 bases matching TRBD1. Losses at the gene ends were 6 bases for V and 3 bases for J; bases not matched to a gene: 8. This CDR3 region has 14 residues. CDR1 and CDR2 (germline): MNHEY, SVGEGT. CDR3 nucleotides: TGTGCCAGCAGGCCCGGGACAGTCATCTACGAGCAGTACTTC. Translated, it gives CASRPGTVIYEQYF.

This clonotype was seen a few times. The chain carries TRBV12-3 or TRBV12-4 and TRBJ2-3; D may be TRBD2 (5 bases). The V end was cut by 7 bases, the J end by 4 bases, with 24 bases between. This CDR3 region has 17 residues. The DNA for the CDR3 is TGTGCCAGCACTCCTCCGATGGGGAGATGGGCTTCAGATACGCAGTATTTT. This gives the protein CASTPPMGRWASDTQYF.

This clonotype was recorded a few times. J is TRBJ2-5 and V is TRBV3-1, with D tentatively TRBD1 (5 bases). V dropped 4 bases and J dropped 1 base, with 10 bases sitting between them. Germline assignment: CDR1 LGHDT and CDR2 YNNKEL (reference sequence). The CDR3 spans 14 residues. The CDR3 reads CASSRPGFQETQYF. CDR3 in DNA: TGTGCCAGCAGCCGTCCAGGGTTCCAAGAGACCCAGTACTTC.

This chain joins TRBV20-1 and TRBJ2-1; 8 bases are shared with TRBD2. Losses at the gene ends were 6 bases for V and 6 bases for J; bases not matched to a gene: 4. The CDR3 consists of 12 residues. Germline CDR1 DFQATT, CDR2 SNEGSKA (reference sequence). This chain's CDR3 is CSAAGTSNEQFF. The CDR3 nucleotides are TGCAGTGCAGCCGGGACTAGCAATGAGCAGTTCTTC.

This clonotype was counted between two and nine times. This rearrangement joins TRBV14 to TRBJ2-5; 9 positions match TRBD2. The ends lost 4 bases at V and 13 bases at J; junction bases unmatched: 10. Germline assignment: CDR1 SGHDN and CDR2 FVKESK. The CDR3 covers 13 residues. The CDR3 DNA follows: TGTGCCAGCAGCCTAGCGGGGGACCTACTTGGGTACTTC. It encodes CASSLAGDLLGYF. The full variable domain, rest sourced from reference TRBV14 and TRBJ2-5, is EAGVTQFPSHSVIEKGQTVTLRCDPISGHDNLYWYRRVMGKEIKFLLHFVKESKQDESGMPNNRFLAERTGGTYSTLKVQPAELEDSGVYFCASSLAGDLLGYFGPGTRLLVL.

The table lists this clonotype with a few counts. One end of the junction fails to match germline, which may point to a read error. The chain recombines TRBV11-2 with TRBJ2-5, with D uncertain. This CDR3 region has 12 residues. The V gene's germline CDR1 is SGHAT and CDR2 FQNNGV. CDR3 residues: CASSLEVQTQYF. CDR3 bases: TGTGCCAGCAGCCTAGAGGTCCAGACCCAGTACTTC.

CDR3 amino acids: CASSNNPTGGYGYTF. In DNA, the CDR3 is TGTGCCAGCAGCAACAATCCGACAGGGGGCTATGGCTACACCTTC. The chain couples TRBV7-8 to TRBJ1-2, with TRBD1 matching 9 bases. Trimming took 5 bases from V and 4 from J; bases not matched to a gene: 8. The germline gives CDR1 SGHVS, CDR2 FQNEAQ. This CDR3 contains 15 residues.

This clonotype showed up just a few times. This sequence joins TRBV7-2 and TRBJ2-5; perhaps TRBD1 as D (5 bases). There are 14 residues in the CDR3. CDR1 and CDR2 (germline): SGHTA, FQGNSA. V shed 5 bases and J shed 1 base, with 11 bases lying between them. The CDR3 DNA reads TGTGCCAGCAGCCAGGGCTCAAGCCAAGAGACCCAGTACTTC. Protein product: CASSQGSSQETQYF.